This is a list of T cell receptor beta chains from one sample in a study of shared clonotypes between healthy human individuals. Repertoires were generated with immunoSEQ multiplex PCR, while TCRdb's copy carries only in-frame clones and drops some. The sample consists of around 2.1 million clones, roughly 95% of them appearing once. The sequencing sample was made of naive CD4+ T cells sorted from blood. The receptors were sampled from a man between 18 and 35 years old in good health. The CDR3 runs from the conserved cysteine through the conserved F or W. Each record gives: clone size, V gene, D gene, J gene, CDR3 protein, CDR3 DNA. A D gene is named only where the DNA matches it firmly. Only some rows state a clone size, as once, few, many or a class for expanded clones.

size: NA
V: TRBV7-2
D: NA
J: TRBJ1-5
CDR3: CASSPDRTSQPQHF
DNA: TGTGCCAGCAGTCCAGACAGGACCAGCCAGCCCCAGCATTTT

size: NA
V: TRBV9
D: NA
J: TRBJ1-1
CDR3: CASSVDDRNTEAFF
DNA: TGTGCCAGCAGCGTGGATGACAGGAACACTGAAGCTTTCTTT

size: NA
V: TRBV11-2
D: NA
J: TRBJ1-2
CDR3: CASSPTGLNGYTF
DNA: TGTGCCAGCAGCCCAACAGGGCTTAATGGCTACACCTTC

size: NA
V: TRBV29-1
D: NA
J: TRBJ2-7
CDR3: CSVFSQALGQYF
DNA: TGCAGCGTTTTCTCACAGGCCCTCGGGCAGTACTTC

size: NA
V: TRBV19
D: NA
J: TRBJ1-5
CDR3: CASSIQGTGTQHF
DNA: TGTGCCAGTAGTATTCAAGGTACCGGGACCCAGCATTTT

size: NA
V: TRBV15
D: NA
J: TRBJ1-4
CDR3: CATSRGGFEKLFF
DNA: TGTGCCACCAGCAGAGGAGGGTTTGAAAAACTGTTTTTT

size: NA
V: TRBV7-6
D: TRBD1
J: TRBJ1-4
CDR3: CASSYRDRGEKLFF
DNA: TGTGCCAGCAGCTACCGGGACAGGGGCGAAAAACTGTTTTTT

size: once
V: TRBV10-3
D: NA
J: TRBJ2-7
CDR3: CAISEHDEQYF
DNA: TGTGCCATCAGTGAGCACGACGAGCAGTACTTC

size: NA
V: TRBV2
D: TRBD1
J: TRBJ2-3
CDR3: CASSDRDRTGTDTQYF
DNA: TGTGCCAGCAGTGATAGGGACAGGACTGGCACAGATACGCAGTATTTT

size: NA
V: TRBV29-1
D: NA
J: TRBJ2-1
CDR3: CSVENMAGRGYNEQFF
DNA: TGCAGCGTTGAAAATATGGCCGGGCGGGGCTACAATGAGCAGTTCTTC

size: once
V: TRBV18
D: NA
J: TRBJ1-5
CDR3: CASSPPENPSNQPQHF
DNA: TGTGCCAGCTCACCACCGGAGAATCCAAGCAATCAGCCCCAGCATTTT

size: NA
V: TRBV28
D: NA
J: TRBJ1-6
CDR3: CASSFVETSSPLHF
DNA: TGTGCCAGCAGTTTCGTAGAGACCTCTTCACCCCTCCACTTT